What follows are 26 T cell receptor beta chains derived from one specimen sequenced in a study of blood T cell repertoires in COVID-19. The table came from immunoSEQ multiplex PCR; TCRdb's copy has only in-frame clones and leaves some out. This sample carries over 200,000 clones, 70% to 80% of them seen once, and the ten largest clones take approximately 3.2%. The source material was peripheral blood. These receptors all come from a woman older than 75 with acute or convalescent COVID-19.

This clone has only one observation. The chain combines TRBV28 with TRBJ2-7; the D gene is possibly TRBD2 (6 bases). The germline CDR1 and CDR2 sequences are MDHEN and SYDVKM. CDR3 size: 15 residues. V lost 5 bases and J lost 2, with 16 bases in between. CDR3 nucleotides: TGTGCCAGCAGTGCTCCGGGACTGGGAACCTACGAGCAGTACTTC. Its protein is CASSAPGLGTYEQYF.

CDR3 residues: CASSVGIGGGGYTF. CDR3 sequence (DNA): TGTGCCAGCAGCGTAGGAATTGGCGGCGGGGGCTACACCTTC. The chain links TRBV9 to TRBJ1-2; D remains unclear. CDR3 length: 14 residues. The germline gives CDR1 SGDLS, CDR2 YYNGEE. The V gene lost 0 bases and the J gene lost 8 bases, with 14 bases spanning the gap.

With respect to this clone: The sample has other DNA sequences that encode this CDR3 too. The rearrangement uses TRBV5-1 and TRBJ1-4; the D gene is possibly TRBD1 (5 bases). This CDR3 has 14 residues. Trimming stripped 2 bases from V and 8 bases from J, with 13 bases between. Germline values: CDR1 SGHRS, CDR2 YFSETQ. The CDR3 loop is CASSLGGTGEKLFF. The CDR3 region has the DNA TGCGCCAGCAGCTTAGGAGGGACGGGAGAAAAACTGTTTTTT.

This chain's CDR3 is CSVGQPGRPQHF. The CDR3 nucleotides are TGCAGCGTTGGGCAGCCGGGTCGGCCCCAGCATTTT. The rearrangement joins TRBV29-1 to TRBJ1-5; D is undetermined. The germline V and J ends were trimmed by 4 bases and 9 bases, with 13 bases remaining between them. This CDR3 has 12 residues. Germline V lookup: CDR1 SQVTM, CDR2 ANQGSEA.

This clone was seen just once. The chain couples TRBV11-3 to TRBJ1-3; D call uncertain. Germline V gene sequence: CDR1 SGHNT, CDR2 YENEEA. Deletions cut 3 bases from V and 1 base from J, with 13 bases between. The CDR3 has 16 residues. The DNA of the CDR3 is TGTGCCAGCAGCTTTGGAGGTGGCTCTTCTGGAAACACCATATATTTT. It yields the protein CASSFGGGSSGNTIYF.

The genes are TRBV2 and TRBJ2-7; 9 nucleotides align to TRBD1. Germline V gene data show CDR1 as SNHLY and CDR2 as FYNNEI. J gave up 7 bases and V 4 bases, and 5 bases lay outside the gene matches. CDR3 size: 13 residues. The CDR3 DNA follows: TGTGCCAGCAGTGTACAGGGGGCGGTAGAGCAGTACTTC. Protein sequence: CASSVQGAVEQYF. Full variable domain (remainder filled in from reference TRBV2 and TRBJ2-7): EPEVTQTPSHQVTQMGQEVILRCVPISNHLYFYWYRQILGQKVEFLVSFYNNEISEKSEIFDDQFSVERPDGSNFTLKIRSTKLEDSAMYFCASSVQGAVEQYFGPGTRLTVT.

The chain joins TRBV5-1 to TRBJ2-1; 7 bases align to TRBD2. This CDR3 comprises 15 residues. CDR1 is SGHRS and CDR2 is YFSETQ in the germline V gene. J lost 8 bases, V lost 0 bases, and 8 bases had no gene match. The CDR3 coding sequence is TGCGCCAGCAGCTTGGGTGGGAGGGCCTCCGATGAGCAGTTCTTC. Protein sequence: CASSLGGRASDEQFF.

The table lists this clone with a few counts. This sequence joins TRBV3-1 (or the pseudogene TRBV3-2) and TRBJ1-4, with 9 positions matching TRBD1. The CDR3 covers 17 residues. From germline, CDR1 is LGHDT and CDR2 YNNKEL (reference sequence). J was trimmed by 8 bases and V by 0 bases; bases with no gene match: 10. CDR3 bases: TGTGCCAGCAGCCAAGACCCCCACAGGGGGCAAAGGGAAAAACTGTTTTTT. It is translated as CASSQDPHRGQREKLFF.

V usage is TRBV6-2 or TRBV6-3 and J usage is TRBJ1-1; no reliable D call. Germline lookup yields CDR1 MNHEY and CDR2 SVGEGT. Trimming stripped 2 bases from V and 4 bases from J, with 8 bases between. The CDR3 extends over 13 amino acids. DNA of the CDR3: TGTGCCAGCAGTTACGTAGAGAGCACTGAAGCTTTCTTT. It yields the protein CASSYVESTEAFF.

This sequence joins TRBV11-2 and TRBJ2-5, with a possible D match to TRBD2 (6 bases). Germline CDR1 reads SGHAT; CDR2 reads FQNNGV. The V and J ends lost 0 bases and 5 bases respectively, with 10 bases between them. CDR3 length: 14 residues. The CDR3 sequence: CASSLEGGRETQYF. The CDR3 nucleotides are TGTGCCAGCAGCTTAGAGGGAGGTCGGGAGACCCAGTACTTC.

A single count supports this clone. This chain joins TRBV2 and TRBJ2-7, with 7 positions matching TRBD1. Germline CDR1 is SNHLY and CDR2 is FYNNEI. Germline trimming cut 5 bases from V and 2 bases from J; bases unmatched to any gene: 6. The CDR3 is 14 residues long. The CDR3 nucleotides are TGTGCCAGCAGTTCACGACAGGGAACCTACGAGCAGTACTTC. Amino acids: CASSSRQGTYEQYF.

The chain links TRBV5-4 to TRBJ2-5, with 8 bases lining up with TRBD2. The CDR3 has 15 amino acids. CDR1 and CDR2 (germline): SGHNT, YYREEE (reference sequence). The trim removed 1 base at V and 1 base at J, leaving 3 bases unmatched. DNA for the CDR3: TGTGCCAGCAGCTTGCAACGGGAGGGCCAAGAGACCCAGTACTTC. Protein sequence: CASSLQREGQETQYF.

The chain couples TRBV21-1 to TRBJ1-4; the table's D call of TRBD1 was not tested on the DNA. TRBV21-1 is marked as a pseudogene. This CDR3 has 17 amino acids. Here the CDR3 DNA reads TGTGCCAGCAACCCTTCCGCCAGTCAAGCAACTAATGAAAAACTGTTTTTT. Protein product: CASNPSASQATNEKLFF.

The chain employs TRBV2 and TRBJ1-5; maybe TRBD1 (6 bases). The CDR3 has 14 residues. CDR1 is SNHLY and CDR2 is FYNNEI in the germline V gene. V lost 4 bases to trimming and J lost 5 bases, with 12 bases between them. DNA of the CDR3: TGTGCCAGCAGTGGCCGGGACACTTATCAGCCCCAGCATTTT. Protein sequence: CASSGRDTYQPQHF.

This sequence joins TRBV29-1 and TRBJ1-5; weak D call: TRBD1 (5 bases). CDR1 and CDR2 (germline): SQVTM, ANQGSEA. The CDR3 is made up of 14 amino acids. Trimming shortened V by 3 bases and J by 6 bases, and 15 bases separated the two germline ends. CDR3 bases: TGCAGCGTTGAGTCGGACACCTTAGGTCAGCCCCAGCATTTT. It codes for CSVESDTLGQPQHF. The full variable domain, completed using reference TRBV29-1 and TRBJ1-5, is SAVISQKPSRDICQRGTSLTIQCQVDSQVTMMFWYRQQPGQSLTLIATANQGSEATYESGFVIDKFPISRPNLTFSTLTVSNMSPEDSSIYLCSVESDTLGQPQHFGDGTRLSIL.

CDR3: CASSYQLAGEGMVLYF. CDR3 in DNA: TGTGCCAGCAGTTATCAACTAGCGGGAGAAGGGATGGTCTTGTATTTT. The V and J genes are TRBV6-5 and TRBJ2-3; 11 bases fit TRBD2. CDR3 size: 16 residues. The germline CDR1 and CDR2 sequences are MNHEY and SVGAGI. J was trimmed by 14 bases and V by 3 bases; bases with no gene match: 16.

For the CDR3, the DNA is TGTGCCAGCAGCTTAGTGTCCCTTAATGAAAAACTGTTTTTT. Translated: CASSLVSLNEKLFF. This chain uses TRBV7-9 with TRBJ1-4, with no clear D. The V gene's germline CDR1 is SEHNR and CDR2 FQNEAQ (reference sequence). This CDR3 spans 14 amino acids. Between the trimmed V and J ends, which lost 1 base and 4 bases, there was a span of 7 bases.

CDR3 in DNA: TGCGCCAGCAGCTTGGATCTAGCGATGGGCGGGGAGCTGTTTTTT. This sequence encodes CASSLDLAMGGELFF. This chain joins TRBV5-1 and TRBJ2-2; D might be TRBD2 (6 bases). The germline CDR1 and CDR2 sequences are SGHRS and YFSETQ. Trimming removed 0 bases from V and 7 bases from J, with 13 bases in between. CDR3 length: 15 amino acids.

To note about this clone: This may stem from a read error, because a much larger clone lies one nucleotide away. This chain connects TRBV14 to TRBJ2-1, with TRBD1 matching over 9 bases. The J segment lost 4 bases and the V segment lost 4 bases, leaving 5 bases of the junction unmatched. Germline-derived CDR1 and CDR2 are SGHDN and FVKESK. The CDR3 is made up of 15 amino acids. The CDR3 loop is CASSPRDREYNEQFF. The CDR3 DNA is TGTGCCAGCAGCCCCCGGGACAGGGAATACAATGAGCAGTTCTTC.

The chain is built from TRBV19 and TRBJ1-3; D gene unclear. Germline CDR1 reads LNHDA; CDR2 reads SQIVND (reference sequence). This CDR3 has 16 amino acids. V shed 1 base and J shed 4 bases, with 14 bases lying between them. CDR3 nucleotide sequence: TGTGCCAGTAGTATAGGTGGGCGGGCGCCGGGAAACACCATATATTTT. Translating gives CASSIGGRAPGNTIYF.

This clone was seen more than once but under ten times. The genes are TRBV9 and TRBJ1-2, with 7 bases fitting TRBD1. The CDR3 extends over 14 amino acids. The ends lost 0 bases at V and 2 bases at J; junction bases unmatched: 1. The V gene's germline CDR1 is SGDLS and CDR2 YYNGEE. The CDR3 region is CASSVGQGNYGYTF. DNA for the CDR3: TGTGCCAGCAGCGTAGGACAGGGCAACTATGGCTACACCTTC.

This chain connects TRBV6-5 to TRBJ1-3, with TRBD1 matching over 7 bases. The CDR3 totals 14 residues. V lost 7 bases, J lost 4 bases, and 7 bases stayed unmatched. Per the germline V gene, CDR1 is MNHEY and CDR2 is SVGAGI. CDR3 sequence (DNA): TGTGCCAGCAAACCACAGGGGATGGGAAACACCATATATTTT. Its protein is CASKPQGMGNTIYF.

This chain joins TRBV19 and TRBJ2-1; 12 bases align to TRBD2. J lost 7 bases, V lost 1 base, and 8 bases had no gene match. Germline assignment: CDR1 LNHDA and CDR2 SQIVND (reference sequence). The CDR3 totals 17 residues. The CDR3 DNA is TGTGCCAGTAGTATAGGACTAGCGGGAGCTAGTAGGAATGAGCAGTTCTTC. Translation: CASSIGLAGASRNEQFF.

This chain joins TRBV5-1 and TRBJ2-2; the match to TRBD2 covers 7 bases. This CDR3 has 14 amino acids. In germline, CDR1 is SGHRS, CDR2 YFSETQ. Germline trimming cut 6 bases from V and 7 bases from J; bases unmatched to any gene: 9. Written as DNA, the CDR3 is TGCGCCAGCACTATACTAGCGTCGGGCGGGGAGCTGTTTTTT. This gives the protein CASTILASGGELFF.

This clone turned up a few times. This sequence joins TRBV10-2 and TRBJ1-4, with 10 bases aligning to TRBD1. J was trimmed by 7 bases and V by 3 bases; bases with no gene match: 2. CDR1 is WSHSY and CDR2 is SAAADI in the germline V gene. This CDR3 has 14 amino acids. The CDR3 DNA is TGCGCCAGCAGTGACTGGACAGGGGGTGAAAAACTGTTTTTT. It translates to CASSDWTGGEKLFF.

This chain connects TRBV9 to TRBJ2-3; TRBD2 aligns across 8 bases. Losses at the gene ends were 1 base for V and 3 bases for J; bases not matched to a gene: 7. The CDR3 contains 16 residues. Germline V CDR1 and CDR2: SGDLS, YYNGEE. The DNA for the CDR3 is TGTGCCAGCAGCGTACACGGGAGGGCCGAAACAGATACGCAGTATTTT. Translated: CASSVHGRAETDTQYF.